These 25 T cell receptor beta chains originate from one sample sequenced in a study of OX40 agonist ivuxolimab in advanced cancers. TCRdb keeps only in-frame clones here, not all; method: immunoSEQ multiplex PCR. Seen here are about 99,000 clones, about 96% observed once, and the top ten hold 2% to 2.5%. The sample here was CD4+ or CD8+ T cells sorted from blood, taken in a trial of the OX40 agonist ivuxolimab. The origin of the receptors is an adult with an advanced solid tumor such as melanoma, head and neck, liver or kidney cancer.

The chain links TRBV4-1 to TRBJ2-1; D might be TRBD1 (5 bases). The CDR3 runs to 13 residues. CDR1 is MGHRA and CDR2 is YSYEKL in the germline V gene. Trimming stripped 1 base from V and 7 bases from J, with 8 bases between. The CDR3 reads CASSQVRQNEQFF. The DNA for the CDR3 is TGCGCCAGCAGCCAAGTTCGACAGAATGAGCAGTTCTTC.

This chain connects TRBV27 to TRBJ2-7; 10 nucleotides line up with TRBD1. Germline V gene data show CDR1 as MNHEY and CDR2 as SMNVEV (reference sequence). The CDR3 totals 14 residues. V shed 7 bases and J 7 bases; nucleotides not matched to a gene: 10. Here the CDR3 DNA reads TGTGCCAGCAATACCGGGACAGGGGTTAGTGAGCAGTACTTC. It translates to CASNTGTGVSEQYF.

The chain couples TRBV14 to TRBJ2-5; D may be TRBD2 (6 bases). V lost 4 bases to trimming and J lost 3 bases, with 12 bases between them. Germline assignment: CDR1 SGHDN and CDR2 FVKESK. CDR3 length equals 14 residues. CDR3 nucleotides: TGTGCCAGCAGCCCAGGACTACTTGAAGAGACCCAGTACTTC. Its protein product is CASSPGLLEETQYF.

This clone was counted a single time. J is TRBJ1-2 and V is TRBV29-1, with D unresolved. The V and J ends lost 2 bases and 1 base respectively, with 14 bases between them. The CDR3 consists of 15 residues. In germline, CDR1 is SQVTM, CDR2 ANQGSEA. CDR3 nucleotide sequence: TGCAGCGTTGAATGGACGGGAAGTATTAACTATGGCTACACCTTC. Its protein product is CSVEWTGSINYGYTF.

V usage is TRBV5-6 and J usage is TRBJ2-7; TRBD1 is a possible D gene (6 bases). This CDR3 is 15 amino acids long. The germline V gene has CDR1 SGHDT and CDR2 YYEEEE. V was trimmed by 0 bases and J by 0 bases, leaving 10 bases between them. The CDR3 is CASSLVAGVSYEQYF. In DNA, the CDR3 is TGTGCCAGCAGCTTGGTTGCAGGGGTCTCCTACGAGCAGTACTTC.

The rearrangement uses TRBV12-2 and TRBJ2-5; whether TRBD2, the table's D call, matches the DNA was not checked. TRBV12-2 is tagged as a pseudogene. This CDR3 has 17 residues. The CDR3 bases are TGTGCAAGTCGCTTAGGACCAACTAGCGGGGGGCGCGAGACCCAGTACTTC. This codes for CASRLGPTSGGRETQYF.

V and J are TRBV30 and TRBJ1-5, with 7 bases lining up with TRBD1. CDR1 and CDR2 (germline): GTSNPN, SVGIG (reference sequence). The CDR3 sequence is 14 residues long. The V segment lost 4 bases and the J segment 4 bases; nucleotides outside the gene matches: 7. The DNA for the CDR3 is TGTGCCTGGACTGGGGCAGGGGGGAATCAGCCCCAGCATTTT. Its translation is CAWTGAGGNQPQHF.

This CDR3 reads CASGRGAQTTYEQYF. DNA of the CDR3: TGTGCCAGCGGCCGGGGGGCACAGACAACCTACGAGCAGTACTTC. V gene TRBV2 combines with J gene TRBJ2-7; D might be TRBD2 (7 bases). Trimming pared 8 bases from V and 2 bases from J, leaving 19 bases between. In germline, CDR1 is SNHLY, CDR2 FYNNEI. CDR3 length equals 15 residues.

This clone came up a few times. J is TRBJ1-5 and V is TRBV18; no definite D call. This CDR3 has 15 residues. Per germline, CDR1 KGHSH and CDR2 LQKENI. The V gene lost 3 bases and the J gene lost 2 bases, with 11 bases spanning the gap. As DNA, the CDR3 is TGTGCCAGCTCACCCTGGGCATATGGCAATCAGCCCCAGCATTTT. This sequence encodes CASSPWAYGNQPQHF.

The chain couples TRBV27 to TRBJ2-1; D perhaps matches TRBD2 (6 bases). Germline V lookup: CDR1 MNHEY, CDR2 SMNVEV (reference sequence). V shed 1 base and J shed 8 bases, with 18 bases lying between them. The CDR3 has 16 residues. CDR3 amino acids: CASSLLGVGGFYEQFF. CDR3 bases: TGTGCCAGCAGTTTATTAGGGGTGGGAGGTTTCTATGAGCAGTTCTTC.

The gene calls are TRBV5-6 and TRBJ2-3; no clear D gene. This CDR3 is 13 amino acids long. V shed 4 bases and J shed 4 bases, with 10 bases lying between them. The germline V gene encodes CDR1 SGHDT and CDR2 YYEEEE. The CDR3 sequence is CASSALLPDTQYF. The CDR3, as DNA: TGTGCCAGCAGCGCCCTACTCCCAGATACGCAGTATTTT.

The J gene is TRBJ2-3, the V gene TRBV29-1; D is perhaps TRBD1 (6 bases). Germline CDR1 reads SQVTM; CDR2 reads ANQGSEA. The CDR3 covers 13 residues. Between the trimmed V and J ends, which lost 3 bases and 3 bases, there was a span of 10 bases. The CDR3 nucleotides read TGCAGCGTTGATAGCAGGGGAACAGATACGCAGTATTTT. Residues: CSVDSRGTDTQYF.

This clone appeared a few times. This chain connects TRBV25-1 to TRBJ1-3; TRBD1 is a possible D gene (6 bases). The CDR3 sequence is 13 residues long. Germline values: CDR1 MGHDK, CDR2 SYGVNS. V lost 7 bases and J lost 4, with 11 bases in between. The CDR3 DNA is TGTGCCAGCAACAGGGAGACAGGAAACACCATATATTTT. It translates to CASNRETGNTIYF.

This chain connects TRBV28 to TRBJ1-2, with D perhaps TRBD1 (5 bases). With 4 bases removed from V and 5 bases from J, the gap between germline ends came to 17 bases. Germline CDR1 reads MDHEN; CDR2 reads SYDVKM. The CDR3 covers 15 residues. The CDR3, as DNA: TGTGCCAGCAGTTACGCGGACAATTCTTTTTATGGCTACACCTTC. Translating gives CASSYADNSFYGYTF.

This clone has only one observation. The chain employs TRBV15 and TRBJ2-1; the match to TRBD1 covers 7 bases. Per germline, CDR1 LNHNV and CDR2 YYDKDF (reference sequence). J was trimmed by 4 bases and V by 5 bases; bases with no gene match: 8. The CDR3 is 15 residues long. This CDR3 reads CATSSRDSYYNEQFF. The CDR3 DNA reads as TGTGCCACCAGCTCCCGGGACAGCTATTACAATGAGCAGTTCTTC.

The genes are TRBV7-8 and TRBJ2-7; D assignment may be TRBD1 or TRBD2 (5 bases each). The V and J ends lost 5 bases and 0 bases respectively, with 17 bases between them. Germline V lookup: CDR1 SGHVS, CDR2 FQNEAQ. This CDR3 has 16 residues. DNA of the CDR3: TGTGCCAGCAGCCCCGAGGGGCCCACCACCTCCTACGAGCAGTACTTC. Its translation is CASSPEGPTTSYEQYF. The entire variable domain, with the rest obtained from reference TRBV7-8 and TRBJ2-7, is as follows: GAGVSQSPRYKVAKRGQDVALRCDPISGHVSLFWYQQALGQGPEFLTYFQNEAQLDKSGLPSDRFFAERPEGSVSTLKIQRTQQEDSAVYLCASSPEGPTTSYEQYFGPGTRLTVT.

CDR3 loop: CASRGARLPLLNTGELFF. CDR3 DNA sequence: TGTGCCAGCAGGGGGGCGCGGCTGCCCCTTCTGAACACCGGGGAGCTGTTTTTT. This chain connects TRBV28 to TRBJ2-2; tentatively, D is TRBD1 (6 bases). The V gene's germline CDR1 is MDHEN and CDR2 SYDVKM. V lost 6 bases, J lost 1 base, and 21 bases lay in between. This CDR3 has 18 amino acids.

This chain joins TRBV13 and TRBJ2-1; the D is unclear. Trimming took off 5 bases at V and 5 bases at J, with 10 bases between the two ends. CDR3 length equals 13 residues. Per the germline V gene, CDR1 is PRHDT and CDR2 is FYEKMQ (reference sequence). CDR3 DNA: TGTGCCAGCAGCGTTAGTGGGGACAATGAGCAGTTCTTC. Translating it yields CASSVSGDNEQFF.

Only one count was recorded for this clone. The chain recombines TRBV28 with TRBJ1-4; D remains unclear. The germline CDR1 and CDR2 sequences are MDHEN and SYDVKM. The CDR3 extends over 14 amino acids. V lost 2 bases, J lost 4 bases, and 8 bases lay in between. CDR3 region: CASSLTVLNEKLFF. The CDR3 bases are TGTGCCAGCAGTTTAACAGTCCTTAATGAAAAACTGTTTTTT. The variable domain in full, completed from reference TRBV28 and TRBJ1-4, reads DVKVTQSSRYLVKRTGEKVFLECVQDMDHENMFWYRQDPGLGLRLIYFSYDVKMKEKGDIPEGYSVSREKKERFSLILESASTNQTSMYLCASSLTVLNEKLFFGSGTQLSVL.

The CDR3 DNA reads TGTGCCACCAGCGGCCAGAGACAGGGAAGGGGATATAATAGCAATCAGCCCCAGCATTTT. Protein sequence: CATSGQRQGRGYNSNQPQHF. This chain links TRBV15 with TRBJ1-5; TRBD1 matches at 7 bases. V shed 5 bases and J 0 bases; nucleotides not matched to a gene: 19. The CDR3 consists of 20 residues. Germline V CDR1 and CDR2: LNHNV, YYDKDF (reference sequence).

The chain carries TRBV5-6 and TRBJ1-5; D remains unclear. The CDR3 is 16 amino acids. V dropped 1 base and J dropped 0 bases, with 11 bases sitting between them. Germline V gene lookup returns CDR1 SGHDT and CDR2 YYEEEE. This CDR3 is CASSLSMGFSNQPQHF. CDR3 bases: TGTGCCAGCAGCTTGTCGATGGGTTTTAGCAATCAGCCCCAGCATTTT.

This chain links TRBV18 with TRBJ2-2; D gene ambiguous. In germline, CDR1 is KGHSH, CDR2 LQKENI. The CDR3 sequence is 12 residues long. Trimming shortened V by 3 bases and J by 6 bases, and 5 bases separated the two germline ends. The CDR3 sequence: CASSPVSGELFF. The CDR3 coding sequence is TGTGCCAGCTCACCGGTATCCGGGGAGCTGTTTTTT.

This sequence joins TRBV30 and TRBJ1-1; D is ambiguous. Trimming removed 0 bases at V and 3 bases at J, with 8 bases between. This CDR3 is built from 13 residues. From germline, CDR1 is GTSNPN and CDR2 SVGIG (reference sequence). The DNA for the CDR3 is TGTGCCTGGAGTGTCGTTCGGGACACTGAAGCTTTCTTT. Amino acids: CAWSVVRDTEAFF.

V and J are TRBV28 and TRBJ2-1, with TRBD2 matching over 9 bases. This CDR3 spans 16 amino acids. The V and J ends lost 3 bases and 2 bases, in that order; junction bases with no gene match: 5. Germline CDR1 reads MDHEN; CDR2 reads SYDVKM. The CDR3 here is CASSFQRGRAYNEQFF. The CDR3 nucleotides read TGTGCCAGCAGTTTCCAACGCGGGAGGGCCTACAATGAGCAGTTCTTC.

This clone came up once. J is TRBJ2-3 and V is TRBV7-6, with 9 positions matching TRBD2. There are 14 residues in the CDR3. Losses at the gene ends were 5 bases for V and 3 bases for J; bases not matched to a gene: 3. Looked up from germline, CDR1 is SGHVS and CDR2 is FNYEAQ. CDR3 sequence reads: CASSDSGGTDTQYF. DNA for the CDR3: TGTGCCAGCAGCGATAGCGGGGGAACAGATACGCAGTATTTT.